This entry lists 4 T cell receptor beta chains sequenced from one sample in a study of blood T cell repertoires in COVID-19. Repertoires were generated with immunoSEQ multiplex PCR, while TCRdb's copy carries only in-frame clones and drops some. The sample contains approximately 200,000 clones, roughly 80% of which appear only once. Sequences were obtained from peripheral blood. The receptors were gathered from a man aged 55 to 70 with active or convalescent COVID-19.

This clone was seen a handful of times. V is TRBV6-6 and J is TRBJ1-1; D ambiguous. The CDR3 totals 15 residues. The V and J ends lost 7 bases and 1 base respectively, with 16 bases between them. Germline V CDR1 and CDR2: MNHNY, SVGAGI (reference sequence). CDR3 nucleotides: TGTGCCAGCACCGTCCCGGGATCGCCGAACACTGAAGCTTTCTTT. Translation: CASTVPGSPNTEAFF.

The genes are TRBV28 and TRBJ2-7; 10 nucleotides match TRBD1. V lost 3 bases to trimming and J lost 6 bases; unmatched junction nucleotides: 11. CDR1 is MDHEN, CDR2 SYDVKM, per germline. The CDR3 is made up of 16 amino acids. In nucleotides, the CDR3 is TGTGCCAGCAGTTTGGGGACAGGGGCTCAAGGGTCCGAGCAGTACTTC. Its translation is CASSLGTGAQGSEQYF. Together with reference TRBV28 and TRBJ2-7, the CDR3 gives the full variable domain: DVKVTQSSRYLVKRTGEKVFLECVQDMDHENMFWYRQDPGLGLRLIYFSYDVKMKEKGDIPEGYSVSREKKERFSLILESASTNQTSMYLCASSLGTGAQGSEQYFGPGTRLTVT.

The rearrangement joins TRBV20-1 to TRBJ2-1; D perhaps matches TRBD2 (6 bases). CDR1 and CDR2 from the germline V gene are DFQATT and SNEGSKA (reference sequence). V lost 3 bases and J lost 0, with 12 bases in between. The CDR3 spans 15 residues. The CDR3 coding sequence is TGCAGTGCTAGTCTTGACGGGAGCTCCTACAATGAGCAGTTCTTC. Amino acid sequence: CSASLDGSSYNEQFF.

Here the CDR3 reads CASRLNGLMDTGELFF. The CDR3 bases are TGTGCCAGCAGGCTGAACGGGTTGATGGACACCGGGGAGCTGTTTTTT. The chain couples TRBV27 to TRBJ2-2, with unresolved D. The CDR3 extends over 16 amino acids. V dropped 6 bases and J dropped 3 bases, with 17 bases sitting between them. Germline-derived CDR1 and CDR2 are MNHEY and SMNVEV (reference sequence).